Below, one T cell receptor (beta chain) is given with its context. This sample was included in a study of patients and donors after allogeneic stem cell transplantation. The CDR3 runs to 15 residues. The V end was cut by 4 bases, the J end by 4 bases, with 13 bases between. The V gene's germline CDR1 is KGHSH and CDR2 LQKENI. TCRdb redid the calling of the RT-PCR reads with MiXCR, one entry per CDR3 protein. The table shows roughly 250,000 distinct CDR3 sequences, with roughly 14% occurring only once. This clonotype was obtained from a human donor who was either an allogeneic HSCT recipient or a stem cell or donor lymphocyte infusion donor (not recorded which). It is not recorded whose cells these are; they may come from a transplant donor. Sequencing was carried out using blood, either unsorted or a sorted T cell fraction (not recorded which). The V gene is TRBV18, the J gene TRBJ2-2; tentatively, D is TRBD2 (5 bases). CDR3 sequence reads: CASSLGRRFTGELFF. The CDR3 nucleotides are TGTGCCAGCTCACTAGGACGGAGGTTCACCGGGGAGCTGTTTTTT.